This TCR beta chain was found in a study of blood T cell repertoires in COVID-19. Background on the study: Donors in the United States, Italy and Spain gave samples during acute or convalescent COVID-19.

Assignment of participants to cohorts was predicated upon participant-reported clinical history. The authors' processing: Researchers report that nucleated cell counts were estimated from reference gene primer amplification. Sequencing was performed with immunoSEQ multiplex PCR; in TCRdb, only in-frame clones are kept and a portion is missing. D and trimming come from the DNA, and the V and J calls and clone size come from that table. The sample includes 450,000 to 500,000 clones, around 87% seen only once; the top ten take approximately 0.7%. This CDR3 has 17 amino acids. V lost 8 bases and J lost 4; bases outside the gene matches: 17. CDR1 and CDR2 from the germline V gene are ENHRY and SYGVKD. This clone has just a few counts.

The rearrangement joins TRBV10-3 to TRBJ2-3; 8 bases fit TRBD2. This TCR was sampled from a woman aged 18-29 years who had recovered from COVID-19. Sequences were obtained from PBMCs or T cells enriched from blood (not recorded which). CDR3 sequence reads: CAIGLAGAGGGADTQYF. CDR3 bases: TGTGCCATCGGATTGGCTGGGGCGGGGGGCGGCGCAGATACGCAGTATTTT.